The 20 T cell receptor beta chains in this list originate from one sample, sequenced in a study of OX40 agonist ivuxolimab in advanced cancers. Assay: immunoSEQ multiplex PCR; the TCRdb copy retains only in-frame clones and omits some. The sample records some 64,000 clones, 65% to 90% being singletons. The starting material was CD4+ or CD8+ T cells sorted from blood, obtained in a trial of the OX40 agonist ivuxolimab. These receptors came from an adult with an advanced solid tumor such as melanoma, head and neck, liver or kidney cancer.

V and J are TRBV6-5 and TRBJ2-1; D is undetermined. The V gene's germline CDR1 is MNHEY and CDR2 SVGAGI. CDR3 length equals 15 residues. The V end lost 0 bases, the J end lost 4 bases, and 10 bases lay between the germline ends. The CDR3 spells CASSYSRQNYNEQFF. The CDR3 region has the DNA TGTGCCAGCAGTTACTCGAGGCAGAATTACAATGAGCAGTTCTTC.

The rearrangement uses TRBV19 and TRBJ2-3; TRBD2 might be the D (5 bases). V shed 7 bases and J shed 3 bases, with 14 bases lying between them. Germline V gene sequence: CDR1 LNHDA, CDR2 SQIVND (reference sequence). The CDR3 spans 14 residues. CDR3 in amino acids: CASNHRGLTDTQYF. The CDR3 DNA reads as TGTGCCAGTAATCACCGGGGTCTAACAGATACGCAGTATTTT.

Here the CDR3 reads CASSPGQAVIETQYF. The CDR3 DNA follows: TGCGCCAGCTCCCCGGGACAGGCGGTGATCGAGACCCAGTACTTC. V usage is TRBV5-1 and J usage is TRBJ2-5, with 8 positions matching TRBD1. The CDR3 sequence is 15 residues long. The germline CDR1 and CDR2 sequences are SGHRS and YFSETQ. V shed 7 bases and J 5 bases; nucleotides not matched to a gene: 13.

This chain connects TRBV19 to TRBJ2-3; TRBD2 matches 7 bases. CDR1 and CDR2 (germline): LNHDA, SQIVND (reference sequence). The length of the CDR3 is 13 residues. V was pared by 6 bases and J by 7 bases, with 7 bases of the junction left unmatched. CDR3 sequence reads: CASRVAGANTQYF. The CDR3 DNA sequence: TGTGCCAGTAGAGTGGCGGGAGCCAATACGCAGTATTTT.

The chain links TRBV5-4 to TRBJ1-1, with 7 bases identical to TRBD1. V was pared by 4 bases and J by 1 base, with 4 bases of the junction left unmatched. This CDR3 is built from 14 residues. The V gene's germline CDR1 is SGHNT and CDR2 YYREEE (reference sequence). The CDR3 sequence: CASSLTGPNTEAFF. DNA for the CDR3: TGTGCCAGCAGCCTGACAGGGCCGAACACTGAAGCTTTCTTT.

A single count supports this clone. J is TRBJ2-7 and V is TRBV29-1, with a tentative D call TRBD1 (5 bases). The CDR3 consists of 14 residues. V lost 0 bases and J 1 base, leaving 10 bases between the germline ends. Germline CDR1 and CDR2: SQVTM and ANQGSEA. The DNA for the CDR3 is TGCAGCGTTGAAGATCCCCGACAGTCCTACGAGCAGTACTTC. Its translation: CSVEDPRQSYEQYF.

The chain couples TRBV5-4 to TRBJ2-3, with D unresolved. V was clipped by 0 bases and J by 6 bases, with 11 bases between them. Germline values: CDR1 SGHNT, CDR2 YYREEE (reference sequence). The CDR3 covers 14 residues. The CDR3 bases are TGTGCCAGCAGCTTGGTTGTACTCGGGGATACGCAGTATTTT. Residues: CASSLVVLGDTQYF.

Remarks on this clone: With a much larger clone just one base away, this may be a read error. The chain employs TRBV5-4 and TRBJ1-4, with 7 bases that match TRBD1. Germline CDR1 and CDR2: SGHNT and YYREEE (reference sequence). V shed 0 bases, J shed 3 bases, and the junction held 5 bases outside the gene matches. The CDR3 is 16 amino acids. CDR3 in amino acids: CASSLGQGRSNEKLFF. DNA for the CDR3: TGTGCCAGCAGCTTGGGACAGGGAAGATCTAATGAAAAACTGTTTTTT.

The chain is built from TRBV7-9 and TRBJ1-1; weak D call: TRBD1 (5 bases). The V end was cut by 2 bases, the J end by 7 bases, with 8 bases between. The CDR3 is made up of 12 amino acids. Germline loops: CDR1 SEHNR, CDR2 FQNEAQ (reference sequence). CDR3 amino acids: CASSLKGSEAFF. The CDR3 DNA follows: TGTGCCAGCAGCTTAAAGGGGAGTGAAGCTTTCTTT.

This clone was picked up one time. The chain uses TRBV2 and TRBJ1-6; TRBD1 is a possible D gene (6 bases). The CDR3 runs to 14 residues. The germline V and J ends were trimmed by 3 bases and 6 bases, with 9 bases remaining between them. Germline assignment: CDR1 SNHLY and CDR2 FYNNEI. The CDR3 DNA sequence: TGTGCCAGCAGTGATTTGGACAGTAATTCACCCCTCCACTTT. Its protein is CASSDLDSNSPLHF.

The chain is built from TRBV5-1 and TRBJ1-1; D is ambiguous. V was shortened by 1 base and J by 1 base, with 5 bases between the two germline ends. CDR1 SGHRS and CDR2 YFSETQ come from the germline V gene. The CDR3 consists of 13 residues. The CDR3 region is CASSLSRNTEAFF. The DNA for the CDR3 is TGCGCCAGCAGCTTGAGCCGGAACACTGAAGCTTTCTTT.

CDR3 amino acids: CASSERGIYGYTF. For the CDR3, the DNA is TGTGCCAGCAGTGAGAGGGGTATCTATGGCTACACCTTC. The rearrangement links TRBV2 to TRBJ1-2; D is perhaps TRBD1 (5 bases). Germline V lookup: CDR1 SNHLY, CDR2 FYNNEI. The CDR3 is 13 residues long. Trimming cost V 3 bases and J 4 bases, with 9 bases left between them. Using reference TRBV2 and TRBJ1-2 for the parts outside the CDR3, the full variable domain is EPEVTQTPSHQVTQMGQEVILRCVPISNHLYFYWYRQILGQKVEFLVSFYNNEISEKSEIFDDQFSVERPDGSNFTLKIRSTKLEDSAMYFCASSERGIYGYTFGSGTRLTVV.

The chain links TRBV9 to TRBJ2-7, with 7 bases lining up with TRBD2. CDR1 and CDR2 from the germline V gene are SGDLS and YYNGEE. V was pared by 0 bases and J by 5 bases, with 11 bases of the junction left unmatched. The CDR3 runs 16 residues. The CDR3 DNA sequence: TGTGCCAGCAGCGTAGCTTTCGGGGGGTTTTTGAACGAGCAGTACTTC. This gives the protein CASSVAFGGFLNEQYF.

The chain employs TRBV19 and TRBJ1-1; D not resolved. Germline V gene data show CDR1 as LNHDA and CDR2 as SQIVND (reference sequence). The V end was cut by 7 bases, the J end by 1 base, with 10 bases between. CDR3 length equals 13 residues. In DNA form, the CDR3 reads TGTGCCAGTATGTTTGGGCGGAACACTGAAGCTTTCTTT. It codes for CASMFGRNTEAFF.

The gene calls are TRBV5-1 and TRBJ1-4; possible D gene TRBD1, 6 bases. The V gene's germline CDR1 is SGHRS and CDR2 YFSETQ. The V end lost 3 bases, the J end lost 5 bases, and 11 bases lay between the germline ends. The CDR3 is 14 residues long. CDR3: CASSWTELNEKLFF. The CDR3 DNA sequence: TGCGCCAGCAGCTGGACAGAGTTAAATGAAAAACTGTTTTTT.

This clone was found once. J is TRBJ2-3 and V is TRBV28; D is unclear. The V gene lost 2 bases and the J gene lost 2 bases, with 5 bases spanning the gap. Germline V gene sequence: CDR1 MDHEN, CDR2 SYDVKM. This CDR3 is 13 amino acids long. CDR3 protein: CASSLEVTDTQYF. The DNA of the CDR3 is TGTGCCAGCAGTTTAGAGGTCACAGATACGCAGTATTTT.

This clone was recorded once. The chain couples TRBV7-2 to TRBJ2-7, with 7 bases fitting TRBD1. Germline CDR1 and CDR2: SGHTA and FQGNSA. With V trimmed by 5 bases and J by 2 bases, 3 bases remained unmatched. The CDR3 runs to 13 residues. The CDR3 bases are TGTGCCAGCAGCCCCACAGGGGCCTACGAGCAGTACTTC. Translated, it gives CASSPTGAYEQYF. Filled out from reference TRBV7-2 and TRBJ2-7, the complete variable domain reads GAGVSQSPSNKVTEKGKDVELRCDPISGHTALYWYRQSLGQGLEFLIYFQGNSAPDKSGLPSDRFSAERTGGSVSTLTIQRTQQEDSAVYLCASSPTGAYEQYFGPGTRLTVT.

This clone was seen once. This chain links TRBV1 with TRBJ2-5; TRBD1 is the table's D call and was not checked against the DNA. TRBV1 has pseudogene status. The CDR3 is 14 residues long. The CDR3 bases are TGCACCAGCAGCCGAAGGGACAGGGAAGAGACCCAGTACTTC. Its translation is CTSSRRDREETQYF.

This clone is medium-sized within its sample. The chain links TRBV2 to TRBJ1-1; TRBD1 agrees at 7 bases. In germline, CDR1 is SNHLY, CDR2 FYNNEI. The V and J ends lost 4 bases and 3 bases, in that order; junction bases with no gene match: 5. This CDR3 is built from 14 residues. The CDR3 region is CASSAATGYTEAFF. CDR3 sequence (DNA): TGTGCCAGCAGTGCAGCGACAGGGTACACTGAAGCTTTCTTT.

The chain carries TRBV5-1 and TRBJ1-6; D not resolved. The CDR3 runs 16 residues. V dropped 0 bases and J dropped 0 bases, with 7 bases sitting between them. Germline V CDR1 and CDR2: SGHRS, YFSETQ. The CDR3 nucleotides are TGCGCCAGCAGCTTGGGTTCCGGCTCCTATAATTCACCCCTCCACTTT. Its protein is CASSLGSGSYNSPLHF.